This TCR beta chain was captured in a study of blood T cells in healthy people across ages. For this clonotype: Its cognate antigen is unknown. Given a much more abundant clone one base away, this may be a read error.

It was with a sample-barcoded 5' primer and a J-beta primer mix that a second PCR of about 7 to 12 cycles was run. Each CDR3 protein gets one entry after TCRdb re-called the 5' RACE reads with MiXCR. The data show around 940,000 distinct CDR3 sequences, roughly 51% seen once. The CDR3 covers 19 residues. Germline CDR1 and CDR2: MGHRA and YSYEKL. V was cut by 0 bases and J by 2 bases, with 20 bases left in between. Points from the study as a whole: Naive CD4+ cells and diversity were both higher in long-lived donors than in aged donors.

The chain combines TRBV4-1 with TRBJ1-5; D is unresolved. The sample consisted of blood. The TCR was taken from a woman aged 60-70 years in good health. The CDR3 loop reads CASSQDLGRRVSRNQPQHF. Here the CDR3 DNA reads TGCGCCAGCAGCCAAGATCTGGGGAGGAGGGTATCTCGCAATCAGCCCCAGCATTTT.